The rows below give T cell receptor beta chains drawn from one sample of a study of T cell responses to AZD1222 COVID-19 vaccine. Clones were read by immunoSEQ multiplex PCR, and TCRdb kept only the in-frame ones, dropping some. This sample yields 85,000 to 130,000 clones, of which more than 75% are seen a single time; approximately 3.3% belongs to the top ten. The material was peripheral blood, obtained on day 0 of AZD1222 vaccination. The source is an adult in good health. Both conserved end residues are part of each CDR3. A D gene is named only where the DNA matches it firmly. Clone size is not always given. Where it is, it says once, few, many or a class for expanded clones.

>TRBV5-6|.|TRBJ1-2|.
CASSFSPGGYGYTF
TGTGCCAGCAGCTTTAGTCCTGGCGGCTATGGCTACACCTTC
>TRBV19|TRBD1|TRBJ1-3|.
CASSIRDRGNTIYF
TGTGCCAGTAGTATCCGGGACAGGGGAAACACCATATATTTT
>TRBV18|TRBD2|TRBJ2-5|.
CASSPQRGGAGETQYF
TGTGCCAGCTCACCACAGCGCGGGGGGGCCGGTGAGACCCAGTACTTC
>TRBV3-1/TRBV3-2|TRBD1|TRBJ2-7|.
CASSQGQGGRKQYF
TGTGCCAGCAGCCAAGGACAGGGGGGTCGGAAACAGTACTTC
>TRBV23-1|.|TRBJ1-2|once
CASSQLGGSHYGYTF
TGCGCCAGCAGTCAATTGGGGGGCTCCCACTATGGCTACACCTTC
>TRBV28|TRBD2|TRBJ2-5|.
CASSFLTSGQETQYF
TGTGCCAGCAGTTTCCTCACTAGCGGACAAGAGACCCAGTACTTC
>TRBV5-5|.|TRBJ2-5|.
CASSLEGHRVGETQYF
TGTGCCAGCAGCTTGGAGGGCCATAGAGTGGGAGAGACCCAGTACTTC
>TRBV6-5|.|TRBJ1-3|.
CASTSQRAGNTIYF
TGTGCCAGCACCTCCCAACGGGCTGGAAACACCATATATTTT
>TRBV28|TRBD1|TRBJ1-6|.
CASSGSGQGVSPLHF
TGTGCCAGCAGCGGGTCCGGACAGGGCGTTTCACCCCTCCACTTT
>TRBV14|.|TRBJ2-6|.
CASSQLGAGANVLTF
TGTGCCAGCAGCCAACTAGGGGCTGGGGCCAACGTCCTGACTTTC
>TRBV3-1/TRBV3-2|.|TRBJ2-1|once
CASSQDRHNEQFF
TGTGCCAGCAGCCAAGACAGACACAATGAGCAGTTCTTC
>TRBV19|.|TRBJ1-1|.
CASRLAGINTEAFF
TGTGCCAGTAGGCTAGCAGGGATTAACACTGAAGCTTTCTTT
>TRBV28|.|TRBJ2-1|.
CASSLGRLNNEQFF
TGTGCCAGCAGTTTAGGGCGACTCAACAATGAGCAGTTCTTC
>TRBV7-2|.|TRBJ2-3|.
CASSSRNQNTQYF
TGTGCCAGCAGCTCCAGGAATCAAAATACGCAGTATTTT
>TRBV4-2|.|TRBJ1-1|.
CASSQSGGYTEAFF
TGTGCCAGCAGCCAATCTGGAGGGTACACTGAAGCTTTCTTT
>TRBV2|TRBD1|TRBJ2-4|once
CASSPGTGESIQYF
TGTGCCAGCAGCCCCGGGACAGGGGAAAGCATTCAGTACTTC
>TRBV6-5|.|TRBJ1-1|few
CASSKRTAMNTEAFF
TGTGCCAGCAGTAAACGGACTGCTATGAACACTGAAGCTTTCTTT
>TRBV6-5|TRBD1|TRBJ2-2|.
CASYPQGRTGELFF
TGTGCCAGCTATCCACAGGGGCGGACCGGGGAGCTGTTTTTT
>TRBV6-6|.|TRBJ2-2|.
CASSYTIGGAGELFF
TGTGCCAGCAGTTACACCATCGGGGGAGCCGGGGAGCTGTTTTTT
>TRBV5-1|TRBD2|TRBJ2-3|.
CASSSSSPGGSDTQYF
TGCGCCAGCAGCTCCTCCTCGCCGGGAGGCTCAGATACGCAGTATTTT
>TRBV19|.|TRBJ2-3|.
CASKAGQTDTQYF
TGTGCCAGTAAAGCTGGGCAGACAGATACGCAGTATTTT
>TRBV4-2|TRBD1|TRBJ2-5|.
CASSHQIGTGVQETQYF
TGTGCCAGCAGCCACCAGATCGGGACAGGGGTCCAAGAGACCCAGTACTTC
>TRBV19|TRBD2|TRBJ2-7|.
CASSPGLAGVEQYF
TGTGCCAGTAGCCCGGGACTAGCGGGGGTCGAGCAGTACTTC
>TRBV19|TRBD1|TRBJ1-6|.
CASNKIDRGVNSPLHF
TGTGCCAGTAACAAAATCGACAGGGGAGTGAATTCACCCCTCCACTTT
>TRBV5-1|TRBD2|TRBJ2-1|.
CASSPSGGSSYNEQFF
TGCGCCAGCAGCCCGAGCGGGGGGAGCTCCTACAATGAGCAGTTCTTC
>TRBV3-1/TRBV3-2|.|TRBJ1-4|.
CASSQQMGEKLFF
TGTGCCAGCAGCCAGCAAATGGGGGAAAAACTGTTTTTT
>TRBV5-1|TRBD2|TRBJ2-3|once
CASSLGSGGANTQYF
TGCGCCAGCAGCTTAGGTAGCGGGGGAGCAAATACGCAGTATTTT
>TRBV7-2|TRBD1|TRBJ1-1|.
CASSPSTGWSTEAFF
TGTGCCAGCAGCCCCTCGACAGGGTGGAGCACTGAAGCTTTCTTT
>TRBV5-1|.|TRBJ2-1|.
CASSLVPGSREQFF
TGCGCCAGCAGCTTGGTCCCAGGGTCTCGTGAGCAGTTCTTC
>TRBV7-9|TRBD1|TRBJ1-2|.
CASSQTGEGGYTF
TGTGCCAGCAGCCAAACAGGGGAAGGGGGCTACACCTTC
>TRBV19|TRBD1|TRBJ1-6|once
CASSKPTTGRSRGSPLHF
TGTGCCAGTAGTAAACCAACGACAGGGAGGTCACGAGGTTCACCCCTCCACTTT
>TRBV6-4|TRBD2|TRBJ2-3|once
CASSVLAGGLGTQYF
TGTGCCAGCAGTGTCCTTGCGGGGGGCCTGGGAACGCAGTATTTT
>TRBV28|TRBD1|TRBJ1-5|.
CASSTLTGTSNQPQHF
TGTGCCAGCAGTACTTTGACAGGGACTAGCAATCAGCCCCAGCATTTT
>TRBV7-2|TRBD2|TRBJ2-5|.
CASSLLASGDHQYF
TGTGCCAGCAGCTTGTTGGCTAGCGGGGACCATCAGTACTTC
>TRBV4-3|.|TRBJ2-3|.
CASSQDRGGFGDTQYF
TGCGCCAGCAGCCAAGACAGGGGGGGGTTCGGAGATACGCAGTATTTT
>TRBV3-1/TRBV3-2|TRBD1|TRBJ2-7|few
CASNDRGNYEQYF
TGTGCCAGCAACGACAGGGGAAACTACGAGCAGTACTTC
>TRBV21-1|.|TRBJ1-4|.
CASSKAPKEATNEKLFF
TGTGCCAGCAGCAAAGCCCCGAAGGAAGCAACTAATGAAAAACTGTTTTTT